This T cell receptor beta chain was obtained from a study of T cell responses to AZD1222 COVID-19 vaccine. Study-wide findings and caveats: Only five to seven AZD1222 recipients were seropositive at baseline. Dominant CD4 TCR responses targeted spike regions 160-218 and 743-854. Possibly, clonal diversity was underestimated; donors were largely white British and included more females.

Regarding this clone: Its antigen is not known.

The protocol was immunoSEQ multiplex PCR, while the TCRdb copy is restricted to in-frame clones and leaves out a portion. The sample contains approximately 8,000 clones, around nine tenths of which appear only once. V was clipped by 5 bases and J by 5 bases; unmatched bases: 1. Germline V gene lookup returns CDR1 SGHAT and CDR2 FQNNGV. The length of the CDR3 is 13 residues. The sequence came from an adult who received the AZD1222 COVID-19 vaccine. The sample was peripheral blood, taken 28 days after the second AZD1222 dose. This chain uses TRBV11-2 with TRBJ2-2, with 8 bases lining up with TRBD1. The CDR3 nucleotides are TGTGCCAGCAGCAGGGACAGGACCGGGGAGCTGTTTTTT. Amino acid sequence: CASSRDRTGELFF. Drawing the rest from reference TRBV11-2 and TRBJ2-2, the complete variable domain is EAGVAQSPRYKIIEKRQSVAFWCNPISGHATLYWYQQILGQGPKLLIQFQNNGVVDDSQLPKDRFSAERLKGVDSTLKIQPAKLEDSAVYLCASSRDRTGELFFGEGSRLTVL.